This T cell receptor (beta chain) was captured in a study of blood T cell repertoires in COVID-19. Per the original methods: Estimation of nucleated cell counts relied on the amplification of reference gene primers. The assay was immunoSEQ multiplex PCR, and TCRdb's table has in-frame clones only and misses some. Clone size and V and J calls were adopted from that table, with D and trimming inferred from the DNA. Of about 250,000 clones in the sample, just under 85% are singletons; the top ten hold 6% to 7%. This sequence originates from a woman aged 55-69 years with active or convalescent COVID-19. The sample taken for sequencing was peripheral blood.

The CDR3 sequence: CASSQESSDRGNNEKLFF. In DNA, the CDR3 is TGCGCCAGCAGCCAAGAAAGTTCGGACAGGGGAAACAATGAAAAACTGTTTTTT. The chain has TRBV4-1 and TRBJ1-4, with 9 bases aligning to TRBD1. J was trimmed by 5 bases and V by 0 bases; bases with no gene match: 10. The CDR3 loop spans 18 amino acids. CDR1 is MGHRA and CDR2 is YSYEKL in the germline V gene.